A single T cell receptor beta chain is shown here with its context. Its specificity is unknown. J lost 0 bases, V lost 4 bases, and 17 bases had no gene match. From germline, CDR1 is LGHNA and CDR2 YNFKEQ. The CDR3 length is 21 residues. This specimen comes from a study of cytomegalovirus exposure and HLA in healthy donors. Whole-study findings and limits: Highly shared sequence variants in one cluster were likely a sequencing artifact.

The PCR made use of 60 Vbeta and 13 Jbeta primers. The method was immunoSEQ multiplex PCR; TCRdb's version includes in-frame clones alone and lacks a portion of them. The table shows roughly 100,000 clones, with about 80% occurring only once. Sequenced: PBMCs. This chain joins TRBV4-2 and TRBJ2-6, with 8 bases aligning to TRBD2. The receptor comes from a woman aged 55-69 years in good health and CMV-seronegative. CDR3 amino acids: CASSRGKAGAQPISGANVLTF. The CDR3 bases are TGTGCCAGCAGCCGAGGGAAAGCGGGGGCCCAACCAATCTCTGGGGCCAACGTCCTGACTTTC.